The 31 T cell receptor beta chains listed next were all sequenced from one sample in a study of graft-versus-host responses after intestinal transplantation. Using immunoSEQ multiplex PCR, the repertoire was profiled, and TCRdb retains in-frame clones only, with some absent. In the table there are 75,000 to 100,000 clones, around four fifths of which are singletons. What these receptors recognize is not known. This material consisted of unstimulated CD8+ T cells sorted from spleen or lymph node cells, taken before intestinal transplant. These TCRs come from a human donor who received an intestinal transplant.

The chain uses TRBV29-1 and TRBJ2-2; D not certain. The CDR3 loop spans 11 amino acids. V shed 1 base and J shed 7 bases, with 4 bases lying between them. Germline lookup yields CDR1 SQVTM and CDR2 ANQGSEA. The CDR3: CSVEVGGELFF. The CDR3 DNA follows: TGCAGCGTTGAAGTGGGCGGGGAGCTGTTTTTT.

The gene calls are TRBV5-5 and TRBJ1-2, with unresolved D. The CDR3 is made up of 16 amino acids. Trimming removed 6 bases at V and 2 bases at J, with 20 bases between. CDR1 and CDR2 from the germline V gene are SGHKS and YYEKEE (reference sequence). The CDR3 here is CASTKQNPIANYGYTF. The CDR3 DNA follows: TGTGCCAGCACCAAACAGAACCCAATAGCGAACTATGGCTACACCTTC.

The chain employs TRBV10-3 and TRBJ2-7, with D possibly being TRBD2 (6 bases). Between the trimmed V and J ends, which lost 2 bases and 7 bases, there was a span of 15 bases. The germline V gene has CDR1 ENHRY and CDR2 SYGVKD. The CDR3 loop spans 14 amino acids. The CDR3: CAISEGGTPREQYF. The CDR3 DNA sequence: TGTGCCATCAGTGAGGGCGGGACCCCCAGGGAGCAGTACTTC.

Only a few counts were recorded for this clone. The V and J genes are TRBV2 and TRBJ2-1, with TRBD2 matching 13 bases. Germline V gene lookup returns CDR1 SNHLY and CDR2 FYNNEI. The CDR3 is 16 residues long. The V and J ends lost 4 bases and 10 bases, in that order; junction bases with no gene match: 10. The CDR3 nucleotides are TGTGCCAGCAGTGGATACGGACTAGCGGGGGCCCCCGAGCAGTTCTTC. This encodes CASSGYGLAGAPEQFF.

The J gene is TRBJ2-2, the V gene TRBV4-2; D unresolved. CDR1 is LGHNA and CDR2 is YNFKEQ in the germline V gene. V lost 0 bases to trimming and J lost 6 bases, with 11 bases between them. CDR3 length equals 15 residues. Here the CDR3 reads CASSQDLGPAGELFF. CDR3 bases: TGTGCCAGCAGCCAAGATCTTGGGCCCGCCGGGGAGCTGTTTTTT.

There are a few counts of this clone. The chain employs TRBV4-1 and TRBJ2-7; tentatively, D is TRBD2 (5 bases). Trimming stripped 2 bases from V and 0 bases from J, with 11 bases between. The CDR3 spans 15 residues. The germline V gene has CDR1 MGHRA and CDR2 YSYEKL. The CDR3 DNA reads TGCGCCAGCAGCCAACTGGTGGGGAGCTCCTACGAGCAGTACTTC. Translation gives CASSQLVGSSYEQYF.

The chain uses TRBV7-2 and TRBJ1-2; 10 bases align to TRBD1. The germline V gene has CDR1 SGHTA and CDR2 FQGNSA. The CDR3 totals 16 residues. The J segment lost 4 bases and the V segment lost 5 bases, leaving 10 bases of the junction unmatched. The CDR3 here is CASSKEPGQGPYGYTF. CDR3 nucleotide sequence: TGTGCCAGCAGCAAGGAACCGGGACAGGGGCCCTATGGCTACACCTTC.

The chain carries TRBV6-5 and TRBJ2-1; D is uncertain. V dropped 2 bases and J dropped 6 bases, with 5 bases sitting between them. CDR3 length: 12 residues. Germline values: CDR1 MNHEY, CDR2 SVGAGI. The CDR3 here is CASSYTANEQFF. CDR3 nucleotides: TGTGCCAGCAGTTACACGGCCAATGAGCAGTTCTTC.

The V and J genes are TRBV5-4 and TRBJ2-1, with 12 bases matching TRBD2. The germline V gene encodes CDR1 SGHNT and CDR2 YYREEE (reference sequence). CDR3 length: 17 amino acids. After removal of 3 bases from V and 8 bases from J, the junction contained 12 bases not matched to a gene. Here the CDR3 reads CASSSSFLAGGPDEQFF. CDR3 bases: TGTGCCAGCAGCTCCTCCTTTCTAGCGGGGGGGCCCGATGAGCAGTTCTTC.

In its sample, this clone was seen a few times. CDR3 in amino acids: CASSQGGAIDGANVLTF. In DNA form, the CDR3 reads TGCGCCAGCAGCCAAGGGGGCGCTATTGATGGGGCCAACGTCCTGACTTTC. This sequence joins TRBV4-1 and TRBJ2-6; TRBD1 is a possible D gene (5 bases). CDR3 length: 17 amino acids. V lost 1 base and J lost 3, with 13 bases in between. The germline V gene encodes CDR1 MGHRA and CDR2 YSYEKL.

The chain combines TRBV4-1 with TRBJ2-2; no definite D call. This CDR3 spans 15 amino acids. The V end was cut by 1 base, the J end by 6 bases, with 12 bases between. CDR1 is MGHRA and CDR2 is YSYEKL in the germline V gene. CDR3 DNA: TGCGCCAGCAGCCAAGGAGGAGCCCCCGCCGGGGAGCTGTTTTTT. Its translation is CASSQGGAPAGELFF.

DNA of the CDR3: TGTGCCAGCAGTTTCGGAACAGGGATGGTAGACACCGGGGAGCTGTTTTTT. Translating gives CASSFGTGMVDTGELFF. The J gene is TRBJ2-2, the V gene TRBV27, with D perhaps matching TRBD1 (6 bases). The germline gives CDR1 MNHEY, CDR2 SMNVEV (reference sequence). Trimming cost V 3 bases and J 3 bases, with 17 bases left between them. This CDR3 region has 17 residues.

This chain uses TRBV28 with TRBJ2-2; 12 bases map to TRBD2. The germline V gene encodes CDR1 MDHEN and CDR2 SYDVKM. The V segment lost 1 base and the J segment 3 bases; nucleotides outside the gene matches: 15. This CDR3 spans 21 amino acids. CDR3 in DNA: TGTGCCAGCAGTTTATATGGGTCTAGCGGGAGGGCCCGGGGGTACACCGGGGAGCTGTTTTTT. Protein product: CASSLYGSSGRARGYTGELFF.

The chain has TRBV14 and TRBJ2-7; a weak D match, TRBD1 (6 bases). V was cut by 4 bases and J by 4 bases, with 11 bases left in between. The germline V gene encodes CDR1 SGHDN and CDR2 FVKESK. The CDR3 is made up of 13 amino acids. CDR3 sequence reads: CASSRRQAYEQYF. DNA for the CDR3: TGTGCCAGCAGCCGAAGACAGGCTTACGAGCAGTACTTC. The whole variable domain, remainder taken from reference TRBV14 and TRBJ2-7, is EAGVTQFPSHSVIEKGQTVTLRCDPISGHDNLYWYRRVMGKEIKFLLHFVKESKQDESGMPNNRFLAERTGGTYSTLKVQPAELEDSGVYFCASSRRQAYEQYFGPGTRLTVT.

The genes are TRBV27 and TRBJ2-3; D unresolved. V lost 5 bases, J lost 2 bases, and 14 bases lay in between. In germline, CDR1 is MNHEY, CDR2 SMNVEV (reference sequence). There are 15 residues in the CDR3. CDR3 nucleotides: TGTGCCAGCAGTCCCCGGGCAGCTCCCACAGATACGCAGTATTTT. Translated, it gives CASSPRAAPTDTQYF.

The rearrangement links TRBV11-2 to TRBJ2-5; D is ambiguous. CDR3 size: 18 residues. Trimming pared 2 bases from V and 4 bases from J, leaving 23 bases between. The V gene's germline CDR1 is SGHAT and CDR2 FQNNGV. CDR3 protein: CASSLSRYKGYLGETQYF. CDR3 in DNA: TGTGCCAGCAGCTTAAGCCGTTACAAGGGATACCTCGGAGAGACCCAGTACTTC. The whole variable domain, filled in from reference TRBV11-2 and TRBJ2-5, reads EAGVAQSPRYKIIEKRQSVAFWCNPISGHATLYWYQQILGQGPKLLIQFQNNGVVDDSQLPKDRFSAERLKGVDSTLKIQPAKLEDSAVYLCASSLSRYKGYLGETQYFGPGTRLLVL.

The chain uses TRBV27 and TRBJ2-3; tentatively, D is TRBD1 (6 bases). V was clipped by 6 bases and J by 2 bases, with 21 bases between them. This CDR3 comprises 17 residues. Germline-derived CDR1 and CDR2 are MNHEY and SMNVEV (reference sequence). DNA of the CDR3: TGTGCCAGCAGCATGACCCCGGGACACAGGATCACAGATACGCAGTATTTT. As protein: CASSMTPGHRITDTQYF.

The CDR3 DNA follows: TGCGCCAGCAGCTTGGCTGGGGACCGCTTTAGCATTCAGTACTTC. This translates into CASSLAGDRFSIQYF. The J gene is TRBJ2-4, the V gene TRBV5-1; D is perhaps TRBD1 or TRBD2 (5 bases each). Looked up from germline, CDR1 is SGHRS and CDR2 is YFSETQ. V lost 0 bases and J lost 9, with 16 bases in between. CDR3 length: 15 amino acids.

The chain has TRBV5-4 and TRBJ2-5, with D perhaps TRBD2 (6 bases). TRBJ2-7 explains the end of the DNA better; the J call may be wrong. CDR1 SGHNT and CDR2 YYREEE come from the germline V gene (reference sequence). This CDR3 spans 12 amino acids. CDR3 residues: CASSFGGNEQYF. DNA of the CDR3: TGTGCCAGCAGCTTTGGGGGGAACGAGCAGTACTTC.

This chain joins TRBV7-6 and TRBJ2-4, with a tentative D call TRBD1 (5 bases). This CDR3 spans 18 amino acids. V was pared by 2 bases and J by 0 bases, with 17 bases between. CDR1 is SGHVS, CDR2 FNYEAQ, per germline. As DNA, the CDR3 is TGTGCCAGCAGCTTAAACGCGCAGGGAAGAGTAGCCAAAAACATTCAGTACTTC. Protein product: CASSLNAQGRVAKNIQYF.

Here the CDR3 reads CASSESGVRMNTEAFF. In DNA form, the CDR3 reads TGCGCCAGCAGTGAGTCTGGGGTCCGCATGAACACTGAAGCTTTCTTT. The genes are TRBV10-2 and TRBJ1-1; D not certain. The CDR3 runs to 16 residues. The V end lost 0 bases, the J end lost 0 bases, and 11 bases lay between the germline ends. Germline-derived CDR1 and CDR2 are WSHSY and SAAADI.

The DNA of the CDR3 is TGTGCCAGCTCACCACAGGGACAGGGAGAGGCCGAGCAGTACTTC. Its translation: CASSPQGQGEAEQYF. This chain links TRBV18 with TRBJ2-7; 9 bases are shared with TRBD1. Germline loops: CDR1 KGHSH, CDR2 LQKENI. V lost 1 base to trimming and J lost 6 bases; unmatched junction nucleotides: 7. The CDR3 spans 15 residues.

The gene calls are TRBV4-1 and TRBJ1-2, with a weak D call TRBD1 (6 bases). Germline V gene sequence: CDR1 MGHRA, CDR2 YSYEKL. The V and J ends lost 3 bases and 3 bases respectively, with 17 bases between them. The length of the CDR3 is 16 residues. The CDR3 loop reads CASSHGGARLDYGYTF. CDR3 sequence (DNA): TGCGCCAGCAGCCATGGGGGGGCGCGGCTCGACTATGGCTACACCTTC.

This clone has a handful of counts. Just one base apart from a much larger clone, this may be a read error. The chain uses TRBV6-6 and TRBJ2-5; a possible D gene is TRBD2 (7 bases). The germline CDR1 and CDR2 sequences are MNHNY and SVGAGI (reference sequence). The CDR3 is 14 amino acids. The V and J ends lost 5 bases and 4 bases respectively, with 14 bases between them. The CDR3 coding sequence is TGTGCCAGCAGTGCCCGGGGGGCGGGAGAGACCCAGTACTTC. It translates to CASSARGAGETQYF.

V and J are TRBV7-9 and TRBJ2-5, with 12 nucleotides matching TRBD2. The CDR3 has 16 residues. V lost 5 bases, J lost 3 bases, and 7 bases stayed unmatched. Per germline, CDR1 SEHNR and CDR2 FQNEAQ (reference sequence). CDR3 region: CASSLGLAGNEETQYF. In DNA form, the CDR3 reads TGTGCCAGCAGCCTTGGACTAGCGGGGAACGAAGAGACCCAGTACTTC.

A few counts support this clone. The J gene is TRBJ2-7, the V gene TRBV27; 8 positions agree with TRBD1. The germline CDR1 and CDR2 sequences are MNHEY and SMNVEV (reference sequence). With 6 bases clipped from V and 4 bases from J, the junction kept 5 bases outside the gene matches. This CDR3 has 13 residues. This CDR3 reads CASRWQGAYEQYF. The CDR3 region has the DNA TGTGCCAGCAGATGGCAGGGGGCATACGAGCAGTACTTC.

CDR3 in DNA: TGCAGCGCCCGACAGGGAGATCCCTACGAGCAGTACTTC. This codes for CSARQGDPYEQYF. V is TRBV29-1 and J is TRBJ2-7; TRBD1 matches at 7 bases. This CDR3 is built from 13 residues. In germline, CDR1 is SQVTM, CDR2 ANQGSEA. V trimming: 7 bases; J trimming: 2 bases; junction bases outside the gene matches: 8.

This chain connects TRBV4-1 to TRBJ2-5, with D possibly matching TRBD2 (7 bases). The DNA end is a closer match to TRBJ2-7, so the J assignment may be wrong. This CDR3 has 16 residues. The germline V gene encodes CDR1 MGHRA and CDR2 YSYEKL. CDR3 sequence (DNA): TGCGCCAGCAGCCAAGATAGCCGGGGGGCCGGCTACGAGCAGTACTTC. Encoded protein: CASSQDSRGAGYEQYF.

This chain connects TRBV15 to TRBJ2-7; TRBD1 aligns across 8 bases. This CDR3 comprises 16 residues. V shed 3 bases, J shed 3 bases, and the junction held 10 bases outside the gene matches. Germline V lookup: CDR1 LNHNV, CDR2 YYDKDF (reference sequence). Here the CDR3 DNA reads TGTGCCACCAGCAGGGCCGGACAGGGTCTTATCTACGAGCAGTACTTC. Translation gives CATSRAGQGLIYEQYF.

This chain uses TRBV7-9 with TRBJ2-1, with 7 bases aligning to TRBD2. The CDR3 is made up of 18 amino acids. The germline V gene encodes CDR1 SEHNR and CDR2 FQNEAQ (reference sequence). Trimming at V came to 6 bases and at J to 4 bases, leaving 18 bases not matched to a gene. The CDR3 is CASRSSGTPPWVYNEQFF. Here the CDR3 DNA reads TGTGCCAGCAGATCCAGCGGGACCCCACCGTGGGTTTACAATGAGCAGTTCTTC.

This rearrangement joins TRBV29-1 to TRBJ2-3; 11 bases fit TRBD2. V lost 7 bases, J lost 5 bases, and 5 bases stayed unmatched. Germline V gene sequence: CDR1 SQVTM, CDR2 ANQGSEA. This CDR3 is 13 amino acids long. CDR3 nucleotide sequence: TGCAGCGAGGTGGGGACTAGCGGAGATACGCAGTATTTT. Amino acids: CSEVGTSGDTQYF.